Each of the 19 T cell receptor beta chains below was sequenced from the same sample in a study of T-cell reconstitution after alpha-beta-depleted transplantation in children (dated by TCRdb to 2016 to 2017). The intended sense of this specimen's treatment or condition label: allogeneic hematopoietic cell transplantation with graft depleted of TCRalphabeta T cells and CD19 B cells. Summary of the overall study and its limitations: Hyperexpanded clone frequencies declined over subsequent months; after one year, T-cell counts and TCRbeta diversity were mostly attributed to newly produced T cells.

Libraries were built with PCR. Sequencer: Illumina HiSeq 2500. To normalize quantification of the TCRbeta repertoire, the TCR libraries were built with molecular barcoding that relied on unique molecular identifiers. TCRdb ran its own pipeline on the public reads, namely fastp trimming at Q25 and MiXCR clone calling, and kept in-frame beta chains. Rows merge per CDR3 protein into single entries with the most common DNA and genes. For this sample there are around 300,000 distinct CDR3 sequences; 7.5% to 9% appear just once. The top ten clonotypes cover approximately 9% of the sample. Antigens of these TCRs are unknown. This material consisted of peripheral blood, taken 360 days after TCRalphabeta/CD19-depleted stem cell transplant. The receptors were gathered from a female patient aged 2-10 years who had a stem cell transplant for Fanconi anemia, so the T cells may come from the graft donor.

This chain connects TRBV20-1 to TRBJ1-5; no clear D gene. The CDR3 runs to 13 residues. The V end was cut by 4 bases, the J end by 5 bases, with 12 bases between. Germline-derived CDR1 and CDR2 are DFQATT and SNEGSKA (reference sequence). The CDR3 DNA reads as TGCAGTGCTACCGGAGGAGTCTATCAGCCCCAGCATTTT. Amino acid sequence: CSATGGVYQPQHF.

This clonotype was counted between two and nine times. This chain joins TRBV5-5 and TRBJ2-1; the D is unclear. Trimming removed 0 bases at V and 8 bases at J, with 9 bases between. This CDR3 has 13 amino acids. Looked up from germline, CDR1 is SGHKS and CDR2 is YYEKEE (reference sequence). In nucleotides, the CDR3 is TGTGCCAGCAGCTTGGTAGTCTTCCATGAGCAGTTCTTC. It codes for CASSLVVFHEQFF.

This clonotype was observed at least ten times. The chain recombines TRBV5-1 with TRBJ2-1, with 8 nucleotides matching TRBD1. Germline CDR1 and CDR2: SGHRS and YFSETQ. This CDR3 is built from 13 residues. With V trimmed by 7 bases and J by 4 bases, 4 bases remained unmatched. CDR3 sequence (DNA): TGCGCCAGCTTCGGGACAGGTTACAATGAGCAGTTCTTC. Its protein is CASFGTGYNEQFF.

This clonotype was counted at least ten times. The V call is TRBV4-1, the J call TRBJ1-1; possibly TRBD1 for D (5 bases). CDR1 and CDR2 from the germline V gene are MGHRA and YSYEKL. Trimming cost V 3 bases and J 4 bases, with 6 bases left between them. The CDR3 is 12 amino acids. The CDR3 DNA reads TGCGCCAGCAGCCAGAGGGGCACTGAAGCTTTCTTT. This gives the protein CASSQRGTEAFF.

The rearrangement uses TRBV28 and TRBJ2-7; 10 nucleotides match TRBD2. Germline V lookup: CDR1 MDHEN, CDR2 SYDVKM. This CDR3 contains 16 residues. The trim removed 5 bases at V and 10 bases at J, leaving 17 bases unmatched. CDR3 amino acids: CASSEPIIERGGGQYV. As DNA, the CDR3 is TGTGCCAGCAGTGAGCCAATTATCGAGCGGGGGGGCGGCCAGTACGTC.

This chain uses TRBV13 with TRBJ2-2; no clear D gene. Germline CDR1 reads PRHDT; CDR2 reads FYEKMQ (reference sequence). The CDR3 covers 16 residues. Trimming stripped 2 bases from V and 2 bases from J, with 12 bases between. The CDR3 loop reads CASSLRQAINTGELFF. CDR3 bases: TGTGCCAGCAGCTTACGGCAGGCAATAAACACCGGGGAGCTGTTTTTT.

This CDR3 is CASSSSGTPNNEQFF. CDR3 coding DNA: TGTGCCAGTAGTTCTTCCGGGACTCCTAATAATGAGCAGTTCTTC. The genes are TRBV19 and TRBJ2-1, with D possibly TRBD2 on 6 matching bases. Trimming took off 5 bases at V and 7 bases at J, with 18 bases between the two ends. The germline CDR1 and CDR2 sequences are LNHDA and SQIVND (reference sequence). This CDR3 is 15 amino acids long.

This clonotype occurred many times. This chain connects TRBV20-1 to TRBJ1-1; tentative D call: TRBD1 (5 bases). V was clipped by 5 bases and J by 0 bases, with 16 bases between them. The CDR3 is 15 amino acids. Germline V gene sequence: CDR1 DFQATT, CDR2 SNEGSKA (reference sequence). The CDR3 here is CSAGREILVNTEAFF. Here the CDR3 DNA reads TGCAGTGCTGGCAGGGAAATATTGGTGAACACTGAAGCTTTCTTT.

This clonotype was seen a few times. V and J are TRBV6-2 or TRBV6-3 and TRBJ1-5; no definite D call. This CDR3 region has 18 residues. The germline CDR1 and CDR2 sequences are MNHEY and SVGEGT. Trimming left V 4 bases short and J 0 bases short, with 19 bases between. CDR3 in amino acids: CASSSLGSRRYSNQPQHF. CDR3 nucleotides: TGTGCCAGCAGTTCCTTGGGATCCAGACGGTATAGCAATCAGCCCCAGCATTTT.

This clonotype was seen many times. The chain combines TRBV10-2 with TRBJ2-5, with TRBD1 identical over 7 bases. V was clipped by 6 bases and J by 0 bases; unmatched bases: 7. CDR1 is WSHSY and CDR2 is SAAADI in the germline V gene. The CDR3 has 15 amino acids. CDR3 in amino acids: CASSALQGYQETQYF. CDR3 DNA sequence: TGCGCCAGCAGCGCTCTACAGGGGTACCAAGAGACCCAGTACTTC.

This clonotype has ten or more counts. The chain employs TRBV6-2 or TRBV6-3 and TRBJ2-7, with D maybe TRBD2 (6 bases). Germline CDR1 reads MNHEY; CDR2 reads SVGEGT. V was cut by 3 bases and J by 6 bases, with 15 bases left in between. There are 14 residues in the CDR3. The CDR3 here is CASSYLGGKSEQYF. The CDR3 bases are TGTGCCAGCAGTTATCTCGGGGGTAAGAGCGAGCAGTACTTC.

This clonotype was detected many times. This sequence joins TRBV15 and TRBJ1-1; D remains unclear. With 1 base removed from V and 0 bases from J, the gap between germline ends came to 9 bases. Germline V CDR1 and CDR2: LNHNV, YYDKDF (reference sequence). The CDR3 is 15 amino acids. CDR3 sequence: CATSRGGKLNTEAFF. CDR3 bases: TGTGCCACCAGCAGAGGTGGGAAATTGAACACTGAAGCTTTCTTT.

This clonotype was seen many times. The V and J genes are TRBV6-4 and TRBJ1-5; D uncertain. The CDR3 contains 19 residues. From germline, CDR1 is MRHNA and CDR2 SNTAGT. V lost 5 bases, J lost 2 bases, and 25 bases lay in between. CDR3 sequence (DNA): TGTGCCAGCAGTCCCCCCTTTGAATCGGTAAATAGGCGCAATCAGCCCCAGCATTTT. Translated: CASSPPFESVNRRNQPQHF.

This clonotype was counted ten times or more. CDR3 in amino acids: CASSGQGGLGEKLFF. The DNA of the CDR3 is TGTGCCAGCAGTGGGCAGGGTGGTTTGGGAGAAAAACTGTTTTTT. This chain joins TRBV25-1 and TRBJ1-4; tentative D call: TRBD1 (5 bases). V lost 4 bases and J lost 8, with 17 bases in between. CDR1 is MGHDK and CDR2 is SYGVNS in the germline V gene. The CDR3 contains 15 residues.

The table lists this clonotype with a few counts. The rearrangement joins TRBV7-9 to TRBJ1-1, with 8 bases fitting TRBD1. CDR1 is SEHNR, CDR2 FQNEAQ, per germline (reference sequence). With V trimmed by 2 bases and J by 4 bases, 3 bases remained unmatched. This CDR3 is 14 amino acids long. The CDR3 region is CASSLQGAFTEAFF. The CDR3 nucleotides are TGTGCCAGCAGCTTACAGGGGGCCTTCACTGAAGCTTTCTTT.

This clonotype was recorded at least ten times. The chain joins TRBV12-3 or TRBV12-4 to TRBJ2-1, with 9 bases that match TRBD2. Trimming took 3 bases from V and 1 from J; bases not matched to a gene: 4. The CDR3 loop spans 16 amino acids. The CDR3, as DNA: TGTGCCAGCAGTTTTGCTAGCGGGACTTCCTACAATGAGCAGTTCTTC. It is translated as CASSFASGTSYNEQFF.

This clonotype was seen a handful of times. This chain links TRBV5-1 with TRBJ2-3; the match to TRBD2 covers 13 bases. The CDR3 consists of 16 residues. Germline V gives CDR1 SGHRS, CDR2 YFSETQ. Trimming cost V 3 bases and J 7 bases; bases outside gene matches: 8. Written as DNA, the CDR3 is TGCGCCAGCAGCTCCCCGGGACTAGCGGGGTCGTATACGCAGTATTTT. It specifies CASSSPGLAGSYTQYF.

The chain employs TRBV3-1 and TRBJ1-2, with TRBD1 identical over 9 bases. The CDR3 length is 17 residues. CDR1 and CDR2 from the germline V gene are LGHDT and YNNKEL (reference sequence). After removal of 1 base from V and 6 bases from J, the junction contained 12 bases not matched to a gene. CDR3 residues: CASSQGPLGTGYDGYTF. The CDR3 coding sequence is TGTGCCAGCAGCCAAGGGCCTTTGGGGACAGGGTACGATGGCTACACCTTC.

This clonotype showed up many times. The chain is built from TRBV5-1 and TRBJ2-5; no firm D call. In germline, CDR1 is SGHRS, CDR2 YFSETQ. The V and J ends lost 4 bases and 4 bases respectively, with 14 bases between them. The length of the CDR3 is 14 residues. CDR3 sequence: CASSLLPGGETQYF. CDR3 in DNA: TGCGCCAGCAGCCTACTACCGGGTGGAGAGACCCAGTACTTC.